The 11 T cell receptor beta chains in this list originate from one sample, sequenced in a study of CD8 T cells in ankylosing spondylitis. TCRdb re-called the 5' RACE reads through MiXCR, storing one row per CDR3 protein. The sample lists 220,000 or so distinct CDR3 sequences, 8% to 11% occurring once. The sample was blood, either unsorted or a sorted T cell fraction (not recorded which). These receptors all come from a male donor with ankylosing spondylitis or in good health (not recorded which).

The chain's CDR3 is CASSPSAESQQFF. The CDR3 nucleotides read TGTGCCAGCTCACCTTCAGCGGAATCGCAGCAGTTCTTC. This sequence joins TRBV18 and TRBJ2-1, with D possibly being TRBD2 (5 bases). Germline-derived CDR1 and CDR2 are KGHSH and LQKENI. The length of the CDR3 is 13 residues. Trimming cost V 3 bases and J 11 bases, with 14 bases left between them.

This clonotype appeared a few times. The rearrangement joins TRBV20-1 to TRBJ1-5; no clear D gene. The germline gives CDR1 DFQATT, CDR2 SNEGSKA (reference sequence). V was shortened by 6 bases and J by 2 bases, with 8 bases between the two germline ends. The CDR3 contains 12 residues. CDR3 DNA: TGCAGTGCCGAGGCCGGCAATCAGCCCCAGCATTTT. This encodes CSAEAGNQPQHF.

Only a few counts were recorded for this clonotype. This chain links TRBV5-1 with TRBJ2-7; D might be TRBD2 (6 bases). This CDR3 spans 12 amino acids. Trimming took off 0 bases at V and 13 bases at J, with 14 bases between the two ends. Germline V gene lookup returns CDR1 SGHRS and CDR2 YFSETQ. In nucleotides, the CDR3 is TGCGCCAGCAGCTTGGAGGAGGGACGCAGATACTTC. Its translation is CASSLEEGRRYF. Full variable domain (remainder filled in from reference TRBV5-1 and TRBJ2-7): KAGVTQTPRYLIKTRGQQVTLSCSPISGHRSVSWYQQTPGQGLQFLFEYFSETQRNKGNFPGRFSGRQFSNSRSEMNVSTLELGDSALYLCASSLEEGRRYFGPGTRLTVT.

This clonotype was detected many times. The J gene is TRBJ2-1, the V gene TRBV7-2, with 10 bases fitting TRBD1. The germline gives CDR1 SGHTA, CDR2 FQGNSA. The CDR3 is made up of 16 amino acids. V lost 5 bases, J lost 5 bases, and 9 bases stayed unmatched. The CDR3 spells CASSLGSGQGNNEQFF. CDR3 nucleotides: TGTGCCAGCAGCCTGGGTTCGGGACAGGGGAACAATGAGCAGTTCTTC.

In this sample, this clonotype turned up a few times. The chain recombines TRBV3-1 with TRBJ1-2, with D possibly matching TRBD1 (5 bases). V was pared by 3 bases and J by 2 bases, with 10 bases between. Per germline, CDR1 LGHDT and CDR2 YNNKEL (reference sequence). The CDR3 length is 14 residues. The CDR3 loop reads CASSQGTGNYGYTF. The CDR3 DNA is TGTGCCAGCAGCCAGGGGACGGGGAACTATGGCTACACCTTC.

This clonotype has ten or more counts. The chain is built from TRBV12-3 or TRBV12-4 and TRBJ1-2; 8 bases fit TRBD1. The CDR3 is 15 residues long. V shed 7 bases, J shed 0 bases, and the junction held 7 bases outside the gene matches. In DNA, the CDR3 is TGTGCCAGCACCAATTTGGACAGGGCTAACTATGGCTACACCTTC. It specifies CASTNLDRANYGYTF.

This clonotype appeared many times. V usage is TRBV7-3 and J usage is TRBJ1-2, with 11 nucleotides matching TRBD1. The V and J ends lost 5 bases and 5 bases, in that order; junction bases with no gene match: 4. This CDR3 contains 14 residues. In germline, CDR1 is SGHTA, CDR2 FQGTGA. This CDR3 is CASSLGTGGYGYTF. The CDR3 coding sequence is TGTGCCAGCAGCCTAGGGACAGGGGGTTATGGCTACACCTTC.

The chain carries TRBV12-3 or TRBV12-4 and TRBJ1-2, with TRBD1 identical over 7 bases. V lost 3 bases and J lost 1; bases outside the gene matches: 8. CDR3 length: 16 amino acids. CDR3 protein: CASSLGQTNFNYGYTF. CDR3 bases: TGTGCCAGCAGTTTGGGACAGACGAACTTTAACTATGGCTACACCTTC.

CDR3 sequence (DNA): TGTGCCACCTGGGACGGGGGGCGATCCTACGAGCAGTACTTC. It translates to CATWDGGRSYEQYF. The chain couples TRBV10-3 to TRBJ2-7; D perhaps matches TRBD2 (7 bases). The CDR3 consists of 14 residues. Germline V gives CDR1 ENHRY, CDR2 SYGVKD. V was shortened by 10 bases and J by 1 base, with 17 bases between the two germline ends.

There are many counts of this clonotype. This rearrangement joins TRBV5-5 to TRBJ2-1; a weak D match, TRBD1 (5 bases). CDR1 SGHKS and CDR2 YYEKEE come from the germline V gene (reference sequence). The V and J ends lost 0 bases and 7 bases respectively, with 11 bases between them. This CDR3 spans 14 amino acids. The CDR3 DNA sequence: TGTGCCAGCAGCTTGGAAGGGGTTCCAAATGAGCAGTTCTTC. This encodes CASSLEGVPNEQFF.

Points on this clonotype: This could be a read error, since a much larger clone is one nucleotide away. V gene TRBV29-1 combines with J gene TRBJ1-2; D unclear. Germline CDR1 and CDR2: SQVTM and ANQGSEA. This CDR3 has 11 residues. Here the CDR3 DNA reads TGCAACGTTAGGGCGGAGGATGGCTACACCTTC. Protein sequence: CNVRAEDGYTF.